Presented here are 28 T cell receptor beta chains from one specimen sequenced in a study of T cells in Graves' hyperthyroidism and ophthalmopathy. RNA transcripts yielded amplified TCR beta CDR3 regions. A set of HTBI primers served as the primers for a first-round RT-PCR of the TCR CDR3. Each CDR3 protein is one row after TCRdb ran MiXCR on the multiplex PCR reads. Of some 720,000 distinct CDR3 sequences detected, 15% to 20% appear once; the ten largest clones hold over 7.5%. The sequenced sample was blood. These receptors were taken from a man younger than 35 with Graves' hyperthyroidism.

This clonotype occurred many times. The CDR3 DNA is TGTGCCAGCTCACCTGGACAGGGTACCTACAATGAGCAGTTCTTC. This translates into CASSPGQGTYNEQFF. The chain is built from TRBV18 and TRBJ2-1; TRBD1 matches 8 bases. Looked up from germline, CDR1 is KGHSH and CDR2 is LQKENI. The CDR3 loop spans 15 amino acids. With 3 bases clipped from V and 2 bases from J, the junction kept 3 bases outside the gene matches.

This clonotype was detected many times. The chain recombines TRBV18 with TRBJ1-1; TRBD1 aligns across 12 bases. The CDR3 sequence is 15 residues long. Germline V lookup: CDR1 KGHSH, CDR2 LQKENI. The V segment lost 3 bases and the J segment 7 bases; nucleotides outside the gene matches: 6. The CDR3 DNA sequence: TGTGCCAGCTCACCGCTGGGACAGGGGGCGGGTGAAGCTTTCTTT. Protein: CASSPLGQGAGEAFF.

This clonotype was picked up many times. This chain joins TRBV2 and TRBJ1-1; no definite D call. The CDR3 has 12 residues. Germline CDR1 and CDR2: SNHLY and FYNNEI. Trimming stripped 5 bases from V and 2 bases from J, with 6 bases between. The CDR3 DNA is TGTGCCAGCAGTTGGATTAACACTGAAGCTTTCTTT. This codes for CASSWINTEAFF.

The CDR3 DNA sequence: TGTGCCAGCAGCTTACCATATAAAGAGACCCAGTACTTC. Its translation is CASSLPYKETQYF. The rearrangement links TRBV7-6 to TRBJ2-5; D is undetermined. Germline CDR1 is SGHVS and CDR2 is FNYEAQ. Trimming stripped 2 bases from V and 3 bases from J, with 7 bases between. The CDR3 spans 13 residues.

A word on this clonotype: Being one base from a much bigger clone, this may be a read error. This chain connects TRBV28 to TRBJ2-1, with 11 positions matching TRBD2. The germline gives CDR1 MDHEN, CDR2 SYDVKM. The CDR3 sequence is 15 residues long. The V gene end was trimmed by 5 bases and the J gene end by 8 bases; junction bases not matched to a gene: 8. This chain's CDR3 is CASSIRLAGLDEQFF. Here the CDR3 DNA reads TGTGCCAGCAGTATACGACTAGCGGGACTCGATGAGCAGTTCTTC.

The chain employs TRBV29-1 and TRBJ2-1; D might be TRBD2 (6 bases). The CDR3 extends over 11 amino acids. Germline CDR1 reads SQVTM; CDR2 reads ANQGSEA. V dropped 4 bases and J dropped 9 bases, with 10 bases sitting between them. The CDR3 loop is CSVGAGGEQFF. CDR3 DNA: TGCAGCGTTGGGGCCGGGGGTGAGCAGTTCTTC.

The V gene is TRBV6-5, the J gene TRBJ1-1; D gene ambiguous. CDR1 is MNHEY and CDR2 is SVGAGI in the germline V gene. The CDR3 spans 14 residues. With 2 bases removed from V and 4 bases from J, the gap between germline ends came to 11 bases. CDR3 amino acids: CASSYRISSTEAFF. As DNA, the CDR3 is TGTGCCAGCAGTTACAGGATTTCGTCCACTGAAGCTTTCTTT.

The rearrangement joins TRBV2 to TRBJ2-7; 10 nucleotides align to TRBD1. There are 15 residues in the CDR3. The germline V gene has CDR1 SNHLY and CDR2 FYNNEI. J lost 5 bases, V lost 7 bases, and 11 bases had no gene match. CDR3 sequence: CASNSGGTGVDEQYF. In DNA form, the CDR3 reads TGTGCCAGCAACTCCGGAGGGACAGGGGTCGACGAGCAGTACTTC.

There are many counts of this clonotype. The chain joins TRBV28 to TRBJ1-1; D unresolved. The V end was cut by 10 bases, the J end by 8 bases, with 20 bases between. Looked up from germline, CDR1 is MDHEN and CDR2 is SYDVKM. The CDR3 totals 13 residues. This chain's CDR3 is CATLGLTPKEAFF. CDR3 sequence (DNA): TGTGCCACCCTCGGGTTAACACCGAAGGAAGCTTTCTTT.

The table lists this clonotype with many counts. The rearrangement uses TRBV18 and TRBJ2-3; D is ambiguous. The CDR3 is made up of 12 amino acids. The V gene's germline CDR1 is KGHSH and CDR2 LQKENI. Trimming stripped 4 bases from V and 2 bases from J, with 4 bases between. CDR3 in DNA: TGTGCCAGCTCACACTACACAGATACGCAGTATTTT. Translating it yields CASSHYTDTQYF.

This rearrangement joins TRBV18 to TRBJ2-4; the match to TRBD2 covers 7 bases. Looked up from germline, CDR1 is KGHSH and CDR2 is LQKENI. The CDR3 spans 15 residues. J gave up 10 bases and V 3 bases, and 12 bases lay outside the gene matches. CDR3 DNA sequence: TGTGCCAGCTCACCTTCGACGGTGGGGGGGGGGATTCAGTACTTC. Translated: CASSPSTVGGGIQYF.

This clonotype has more than one count but fewer than ten. Given a much more abundant clone one base away, this may be a read error. The chain joins TRBV7-9 to TRBJ1-1, with D tentatively TRBD1 (5 bases). CDR3 length: 13 residues. V lost 5 bases and J 1 base, leaving 8 bases between the germline ends. Looked up from germline, CDR1 is SEHNR and CDR2 is FQNEAQ (reference sequence). CDR3 protein: CASSPQENTEAFF. The CDR3, as DNA: TGTGCCAGCAGCCCACAGGAGAACACTGAAGCTTTCTTT. Full variable domain (remainder filled in from reference TRBV7-9 and TRBJ1-1): DTGVSQNPRHKITKRGQNVTFRCDPISEHNRLYWYRQTLGQGPEFLTYFQNEAQLEKSRLLSDRFSAERPKGSFSTLEIQRTEQGDSAMYLCASSPQENTEAFFGQGTRLTVV.

The chain links TRBV7-9 to TRBJ2-7; D unresolved. The V and J ends lost 5 bases and 5 bases respectively, with 7 bases between them. This CDR3 spans 11 amino acids. Germline CDR1 and CDR2: SEHNR and FQNEAQ (reference sequence). The CDR3 DNA follows: TGTGCCAGCAGCACCCTGCACGAGCAGTACTTC. Translating it yields CASSTLHEQYF. The variable domain in full, with the rest retrieved from reference TRBV7-9 and TRBJ2-7, is DTGVSQNPRHKITKRGQNVTFRCDPISEHNRLYWYRQTLGQGPEFLTYFQNEAQLEKSRLLSDRFSAERPKGSFSTLEIQRTEQGDSAMYLCASSTLHEQYFGPGTRLTVT.

This clonotype has at least ten counts. The CDR3 DNA follows: TGTGCCAGCAGTTTTAGCAGGGACGAAATGAACACTGAAGCTTTCTTT. Its translation is CASSFSRDEMNTEAFF. The chain is built from TRBV27 and TRBJ1-1, with D maybe TRBD1 (5 bases). CDR3 length equals 16 residues. Germline values: CDR1 MNHEY, CDR2 SMNVEV (reference sequence). V dropped 3 bases and J dropped 0 bases, with 14 bases sitting between them.

This clonotype has only a few counts. The chain is built from TRBV7-9 and TRBJ2-5; a weak D match, TRBD2 (5 bases). Germline V gene lookup returns CDR1 SEHNR and CDR2 FQNEAQ (reference sequence). The length of the CDR3 is 17 residues. V was cut by 6 bases and J by 4 bases, with 24 bases left in between. CDR3 residues: CASSPSQRETPLETQYF. The CDR3 nucleotides read TGTGCCAGCAGTCCCAGCCAGAGGGAAACCCCCTTAGAGACCCAGTACTTC.

This clonotype has at least ten counts. CDR3 sequence: CAWSVTGGGFEQYF. DNA of the CDR3: TGTGCCTGGAGTGTAACGGGGGGAGGCTTCGAGCAGTACTTC. This chain connects TRBV30 to TRBJ2-7; the match to TRBD2 covers 7 bases. Trimming removed 0 bases from V and 6 bases from J; junction bases left unmatched: 8. CDR1 and CDR2 from the germline V gene are GTSNPN and SVGIG (reference sequence). This CDR3 spans 14 amino acids.

At least ten counts were recorded for this clonotype. This chain links TRBV6-1 with TRBJ2-7; the match to TRBD1 covers 9 bases. Germline trimming cut 4 bases from V and 4 bases from J; bases unmatched to any gene: 8. The germline gives CDR1 MNHNS, CDR2 SASEGT. CDR3 length equals 15 residues. The CDR3 DNA sequence: TGTGCCAGCAGTGCTCTTCCGGGACAGGGTTACGAGCAGTACTTC. Protein product: CASSALPGQGYEQYF.

This clonotype was counted between two and nine times. This chain uses TRBV7-9 with TRBJ2-7; TRBD2 aligns across 8 bases. The CDR3 has 15 residues. Losses at the gene ends were 5 bases for V and 1 base for J; bases not matched to a gene: 7. Germline CDR1 reads SEHNR; CDR2 reads FQNEAQ (reference sequence). The DNA of the CDR3 is TGTGCCAGCAGCCGGGGGGGGACTGGGTCCTACGAGCAGTACTTC. It is translated as CASSRGGTGSYEQYF.

This chain links TRBV20-1 with TRBJ2-7; the D gene is possibly TRBD1 (6 bases). CDR1 and CDR2 (germline): DFQATT, SNEGSKA (reference sequence). The CDR3 covers 12 residues. Trimming removed 6 bases from V and 6 bases from J, with 15 bases in between. For the CDR3, the DNA is TGCAGTGCAAGTCCAGGGGACCCCGAGCAGTACTTC. Translated, it gives CSASPGDPEQYF.

This chain links TRBV30 with TRBJ2-7, with TRBD2 identical over 8 bases. Germline V CDR1 and CDR2: GTSNPN, SVGIG (reference sequence). The CDR3 runs 14 residues. Trimming cost V 5 bases and J 3 bases; bases outside gene matches: 9. The CDR3 coding sequence is TGTGCCTGGGCTCCCGGGACTAGTGTCTACGAGCAGTACTTC. It codes for CAWAPGTSVYEQYF.

The V call is TRBV4-1, the J call TRBJ2-7; 13 nucleotides align to TRBD2. Germline loops: CDR1 MGHRA, CDR2 YSYEKL. This CDR3 spans 17 amino acids. The ends lost 4 bases at V and 6 bases at J; junction bases unmatched: 12. The CDR3 DNA is TGCGCCAGCAGCCTACGACTAGCGGGAGGCCCCTCGTGCGAGCAGTACTTC. Protein: CASSLRLAGGPSCEQYF.

There are a few counts of this clonotype. Compared with germline, one end of the junction differs, possibly owing to a read error. The J gene is TRBJ2-3, the V gene TRBV18; D tentatively reads TRBD1 or TRBD2 (5 bases each). Germline CDR1 is KGHSH and CDR2 is LQKENI. The CDR3 is made up of 12 amino acids. CDR3 sequence (DNA): TGTGTCAGCTCACCAGGGACCGATACGCAGTATTTT. Its protein product is CVSSPGTDTQYF. The full variable domain, completed using reference TRBV18 and TRBJ2-3, is NAGVMQNPRHLVRRRGQEARLRCSPMKGHSHVYWYRQLPEEGLKFMVYLQKENIIDESGMPKERFSAEFPKEGPSILRIQQVVRGDSAAYFCVSSPGTDTQYFGPGTRLTVL.

This clonotype was seen more than once but under ten times. The chain's CDR3 is CASNSARVPTGELFF. CDR3 nucleotides: TGTGCCAGCAATTCGGCGCGGGTACCCACCGGGGAGCTGTTTTTT. V gene TRBV7-8 combines with J gene TRBJ2-2, with D perhaps matching TRBD2 (5 bases). The V gene's germline CDR1 is SGHVS and CDR2 FQNEAQ. Trimming took 7 bases from V and 4 from J, leaving 16 bases between them. The CDR3 consists of 15 residues.

This clonotype occurred a few times. CDR3 residues: CAWSVGHRYEQYF. The DNA of the CDR3 is TGTGCCTGGAGTGTCGGCCATCGCTACGAGCAGTACTTC. V gene TRBV30 combines with J gene TRBJ2-7; D ambiguous. The CDR3 length is 13 residues. Germline CDR1 is GTSNPN and CDR2 is SVGIG (reference sequence). Trimming removed 0 bases at V and 3 bases at J, with 9 bases between.

This clonotype showed up many times. The genes are TRBV15 and TRBJ2-1, with 12 nucleotides matching TRBD2. The CDR3 is 17 amino acids. V lost 1 base, J lost 8 bases, and 9 bases stayed unmatched. Germline-derived CDR1 and CDR2 are LNHNV and YYDKDF (reference sequence). The CDR3 nucleotides are TGTGCCACCAGCAGAGCCCAGAGACTAGCGGGAGAAGATGAGCAGTTCTTC. Its translation: CATSRAQRLAGEDEQFF.

The chain carries TRBV27 and TRBJ2-3, with D tentatively TRBD2 (6 bases). Trimming took 4 bases from V and 3 from J, leaving 17 bases between them. Per the germline V gene, CDR1 is MNHEY and CDR2 is SMNVEV (reference sequence). The CDR3 length is 16 residues. The CDR3 reads CASSSRAGTNTDTQYF. For the CDR3, the DNA is TGTGCCAGCAGTTCCCGGGCGGGAACCAATACAGATACGCAGTATTTT.

V is TRBV18 and J is TRBJ2-3; D tentatively fits TRBD1 or TRBD2 (5 bases each). CDR3 length: 12 amino acids. V lost 2 bases to trimming and J lost 6 bases, with 6 bases between them. Germline V gene data show CDR1 as KGHSH and CDR2 as LQKENI. The chain's CDR3 is CASSPGDDTQYF. DNA for the CDR3: TGTGCCAGCTCACCAGGGGACGATACGCAGTATTTT.

This clonotype appeared a few times. The chain has TRBV27 and TRBJ2-4; D is undetermined. Germline-derived CDR1 and CDR2 are MNHEY and SMNVEV (reference sequence). The CDR3 loop spans 15 amino acids. V was pared by 2 bases and J by 2 bases, with 10 bases between. The CDR3 loop is CASSLLPGPKNIQYF. In DNA, the CDR3 is TGTGCCAGCAGTTTACTTCCGGGCCCCAAAAACATTCAGTACTTC.